This TCR beta chain was observed in a study of T cells after somatic rescue of genetic block. Only one count was recorded for this clone. TCRdb keeps only in-frame clones here, not all; method: immunoSEQ multiplex PCR. In the table there are 85,000 to 90,000 clones, 75% to 90% of which are singletons. The sequenced sample consisted of peripheral blood mononuclear cells (PBMCs). The origin of this receptor is a woman aged 18-29 years.

The chain's CDR3 is CSASGPNEQFF. The DNA for the CDR3 is TGCAGTGCTAGTGGGCCCAATGAGCAGTTCTTC. The J gene is TRBJ2-1, the V gene TRBV20-1; D ambiguous. The CDR3 loop spans 11 amino acids. Trimming took off 3 bases at V and 6 bases at J, with 6 bases between the two ends. Germline CDR1 reads DFQATT; CDR2 reads SNEGSKA (reference sequence).